This T cell receptor beta chain was sequenced during a study of blood T cell repertoires in COVID-19 (TCRdb year 2020). For context, the study as a whole: Samples covering the acute and convalescent phases of COVID-19 were provided by collaborators in the United States, Italy and Spain. The material from the prospective study consisted of cDNA or gDNA derived from T cells, B-cell-depleted T cells, or PBMCs. Samples were obtained from the ongoing ImmuneRACE study (first 160 participants) and from over 1,000 subjects provided by 6 global collaborators. A freely available public database, intended as a resource for researchers studying the immune response to SARS-CoV-2, is where the repertoires were released. The sample metadata nearly always contained a de-identified subject ID, COVID-19 status, age in years and sex. Subjects who had been exposed to COVID-19, were actively infected with it, or had recovered from it provided the deeply sampled blood TCRbeta repertoires that made up the dataset. Where HLA class I and class II types were available, the types were taken from metadata supplied by the sample provider, not from assay-based typing. Overall study outcomes, separate from this receptor: Clinical and demographic metadata were provided uncurated, with the amount varying by source and participant.

TCRbeta CDR3 regions were amplified from genomic DNA by means of the immunoSEQ Assay, a bias-controlled multiplex PCR. The paper's data handling went like this. Nucleated cell counts per sample were estimated from amplification of reference gene primers within the assay. Sequence reads were collapsed and filtered to measure the absolute abundance of every unique TCRbeta CDR3 rearrangement. For each sample, productive Simpson clonality was calculated by taking the square root of Simpson's diversity index across productive rearrangements. Entries here come from immuneACCESS through TCRdb and include only in-frame sequences with V and J called. Some clones fail to appear in such tables; in the studies checked, an unresolved V gene covers under half of the shortfall, and the cause of the remainder is unknown. Clone size and the V and J calls come from that table; the DNA yielded D and trimming. In all, the sample holds 190,000 or so clones, and 87% of those were seen once. The ten top clones hold 5.5% to 7.5% of the sample.

A second Seattle source provided samples from volunteer blood donors who had recovered from COVID-19. Collaborating institutions collected whole blood in K2EDTA tubes following their own protocols. Collaborator samples were shipped for TCRbeta analysis as frozen whole blood, isolated PBMCs, or DNA extracted from either sample type. As regards this clone: This receptor's antigen is unknown. No per-base quality is available; no much larger clone lies one base away.

Spanning cysteine to phenylalanine, the CDR3 consists of 14 amino acids. Of all the DNA, just the CDR3 is kept, 42 bases in frame from base 1. Between the V and J ends, shortened by 2 bases and 4 bases respectively, the junction contains 11 bases. CDR1 and CDR2, looked up from the germline V gene (reference sequence), are LNHDA and SQIVND. Sequences were obtained from peripheral blood. The chain joins TRBV19 to TRBJ1-2; TRBD1 might be the D gene, on 5 matching bases. The sequence was collected from a man aged 55 to 70 who had recovered from COVID-19. The nucleotide sequence reads as follows: TGTGCCAGTAGTATAAGACAAGGGGCCTATGGCTACACCTTC. Its coded protein is CASSIRQGAYGYTF.